These 13 T cell receptor beta chains came from one sample sequenced in a study of response to subunit inactivated influenza vaccine. TCRdb called the RT-PCR reads again in MiXCR, with one record for every CDR3 protein. Seen here are about 650,000 distinct CDR3 sequences, about a sixth observed once, and the top ten hold approximately 10%. This sample comprised PBMCs from blood, obtained 12 days after vaccination. Receptors originate from a man aged 45-65 years who received an inactivated influenza vaccine.

This clonotype has just a few counts. This sequence joins TRBV2 and TRBJ2-1; D gene unclear. CDR1 and CDR2 (germline): SNHLY, FYNNEI. This CDR3 is built from 15 residues. V lost 2 bases and J lost 7, with 15 bases in between. The CDR3 DNA reads as TGTGCCAGCAGTGAACCGGCGGACCCCTTAAATGAGCAGTTCTTC. Residues: CASSEPADPLNEQFF.

The CDR3: CSARDRTSGTYNEQFF. The CDR3 bases are TGCAGTGCTAGAGACCGGACTAGCGGCACCTACAATGAGCAGTTCTTC. The chain links TRBV20-1 to TRBJ2-1, with 10 bases identical to TRBD2. The CDR3 consists of 16 residues. The V gene's germline CDR1 is DFQATT and CDR2 SNEGSKA (reference sequence). Trimming at V came to 0 bases and at J to 2 bases, leaving 4 bases not matched to a gene.

The chain links TRBV19 to TRBJ2-2; D ambiguous. Trimming cost V 3 bases and J 5 bases, with 13 bases left between them. Germline assignment: CDR1 LNHDA and CDR2 SQIVND (reference sequence). There are 15 residues in the CDR3. In nucleotides, the CDR3 is TGTGCCAGTAGTATCACGGCAGGAAGAACCGGGGAGCTGTTTTTT. Amino acids: CASSITAGRTGELFF.

In this sample, this clonotype turned up many times. The gene calls are TRBV5-1 and TRBJ2-7; D tentatively fits TRBD1 or TRBD2 (6 bases each). The germline V gene has CDR1 SGHRS and CDR2 YFSETQ. The CDR3 totals 13 residues. V gave up 0 bases and J gave up 7 bases, with 11 bases separating them. Written as DNA, the CDR3 is TGCGCCAGCAGCTTGGATTGGGGGGCGGAGCAGTACTTC. It yields the protein CASSLDWGAEQYF.

In its sample, this clonotype was seen a few times. The J gene is TRBJ2-1, the V gene TRBV4-1, with 11 bases identical to TRBD2. The germline gives CDR1 MGHRA, CDR2 YSYEKL. The V and J ends lost 1 base and 12 bases, in that order; junction bases with no gene match: 20. The CDR3 extends over 19 amino acids. The CDR3 protein is CASSQVTALLGLAVLGQFF. The CDR3 DNA reads TGCGCCAGCAGCCAAGTAACCGCCCTTCTGGGACTAGCGGTACTGGGGCAGTTCTTC.

The J gene is TRBJ1-1, the V gene TRBV5-1; unclear D gene. V was cut by 4 bases and J by 0 bases, with 10 bases left in between. The germline gives CDR1 SGHRS, CDR2 YFSETQ. This CDR3 has 14 amino acids. CDR3 protein: CASSVATLNTEAFF. The DNA of the CDR3 is TGCGCCAGCAGCGTCGCGACGTTGAACACTGAAGCTTTCTTT.

There are many counts of this clonotype. The chain links TRBV7-2 to TRBJ2-5, with 8 bases identical to TRBD1. The CDR3 is 14 amino acids. Germline CDR1 reads SGHTA; CDR2 reads FQGNSA. V gave up 4 bases and J gave up 2 bases; unmatched junction bases: 3. CDR3 loop: CASSSNRGQETQYF. CDR3 in DNA: TGTGCCAGCAGCTCCAACAGGGGGCAAGAGACCCAGTACTTC.

Only a few counts were recorded for this clonotype. This chain's CDR3 is CASSLLSGGVETQYF. CDR3 nucleotide sequence: TGTGCCAGCAGCTTGTTGTCAGGGGGAGTTGAGACCCAGTACTTC. The genes are TRBV5-6 and TRBJ2-5, with 7 bases fitting TRBD1. The CDR3 spans 15 residues. CDR1 is SGHDT, CDR2 YYEEEE, per germline. V lost 1 base and J lost 5; bases outside the gene matches: 8.

The chain recombines TRBV20-1 with TRBJ2-1, with 11 nucleotides matching TRBD2. The V gene's germline CDR1 is DFQATT and CDR2 SNEGSKA (reference sequence). CDR3 length: 17 residues. V lost 4 bases, J lost 2 bases, and 10 bases stayed unmatched. The CDR3 DNA is TGCAGTGCTAAGTTGGGACTAGCGGAAAGAACCTACAATGAGCAGTTCTTC. This translates into CSAKLGLAERTYNEQFF.

Only a few counts were recorded for this clonotype. The rearrangement joins TRBV24-1 to TRBJ1-2; D unresolved. V shed 5 bases and J shed 5 bases, with 14 bases lying between them. The CDR3 is 14 amino acids. Germline V gene lookup returns CDR1 KGHDR and CDR2 SFDVKD. The CDR3 region is CATSADPRGYGYTF. In nucleotides, the CDR3 is TGTGCCACCAGTGCCGACCCCCGGGGATATGGCTACACCTTC.

The V gene is TRBV29-1, the J gene TRBJ2-5; 9 bases fit TRBD1. Germline CDR1 is SQVTM and CDR2 is ANQGSEA. The CDR3 covers 15 residues. Unmatched junction bases numbered 11, after V lost 7 bases and J lost 2 bases. CDR3 sequence (DNA): TGCAGCGGGACCTACGGACAGGGGACTCAAGAGACCCAGTACTTC. Protein product: CSGTYGQGTQETQYF.

On this clonotype itself: Since a much larger clone is just one base distant, this may be a read error. This chain links TRBV20-1 with TRBJ2-3; the D is unclear. V shed 1 base and J shed 2 bases, with 10 bases lying between them. Germline V CDR1 and CDR2: DFQATT, SNEGSKA (reference sequence). The CDR3 runs to 14 residues. Here the CDR3 reads CSARGTRNTDTQYF. The CDR3 coding sequence is TGCAGTGCTAGAGGAACCCGAAACACAGATACGCAGTATTTT.

V is TRBV6-2 or TRBV6-3 and J is TRBJ2-7; TRBD1 might be the D (6 bases). Per germline, CDR1 MNHEY and CDR2 SVGEGT. The CDR3 covers 16 residues. The ends were cut back, 4 bases at V and 3 bases at J, with 19 bases in the middle. CDR3 nucleotide sequence: TGTGCCAGCAGTTTTGCCCGGCGTACAGGGCACTACGAGCAGTACTTC. The encoded protein is CASSFARRTGHYEQYF.